A single T cell receptor beta chain is shown here with its context. As yet, its antigen is unknown. This sample is drawn from a study of T cell responses to AZD1222 COVID-19 vaccine. Whole-study context: Pooling covered second doses at about 4 or about 12 weeks.

Study-wide results and limits: Unmutated variant regions are reportedly targeted by nearly half of spike-specific TCRs. Females made up more of the donors, who were largely white British, and clonal diversity may have come out too low. It was only after the peak T cell response that any repertoires were sampled.

The CDR3 runs 15 residues. With V trimmed by 3 bases and J by 4 bases, 5 bases remained unmatched. The germline V gene encodes CDR1 MNHNS and CDR2 SASEGT. The assay was immunoSEQ multiplex PCR, and TCRdb's table has in-frame clones only and misses some. The sample contains approximately 92,000 clones, approximately 84% of which appear only once. The chain recombines TRBV6-1 with TRBJ2-1, with TRBD2 identical over 8 bases. The source of this sequence is an adult in good health. The material was peripheral blood, obtained on day 0 of AZD1222 vaccination. CDR3 loop: CASSERGVSYNEQFF. CDR3 sequence (DNA): TGTGCCAGCAGTGAGCGGGGGGTATCTTACAATGAGCAGTTCTTC.